These T cell receptor beta chains were read from a single sample in a study of lymphopenia after photon versus proton radiotherapy. Clones were sequenced by immunoSEQ multiplex PCR, and TCRdb holds only the in-frame ones, with some missing. The sample holds more than 80,000 clones, more than 70% seen once. Sample: peripheral blood, taken from a patient treated with proton-based radiotherapy. The source is a man between 60 and 75 years old with pancreatic cancer. Each CDR3 is given with its conserved first and last residue. A D gene is named only where the DNA matches it firmly. Size is stated for part of the rows, as once, few or many counts, or as a class when the clone is expanded.

D | size | J | V | CDR3 | DNA
NA | NA | TRBJ2-1 | TRBV7-2 | CASSFQGGNYNEQFF | TGTGCCAGCAGCTTCCAGGGAGGAAACTACAATGAGCAGTTCTTC
TRBD2 | NA | TRBJ2-3 | TRBV6-6 | CASTKSGRGTDTQYF | TGTGCCAGCACCAAAAGCGGGCGGGGGACGGATACGCAGTATTTT
NA | NA | TRBJ2-7 | TRBV4-3 | CASSQDPQGSTKQYF | TGCGCCAGCAGCCAAGATCCGCAGGGATCTACGAAGCAGTACTTC
NA | NA | TRBJ2-6 | TRBV5-1 | CASSPTGGISGANVLTF | TGCGCCAGCAGTCCGACAGGCGGAATCTCTGGGGCCAACGTCCTGACTTTC
TRBD1 | NA | TRBJ2-2 | TRBV28 | CASSGAGGKDGELFF | TGTGCCAGCAGTGGGGCAGGGGGCAAGGACGGGGAGCTGTTTTTT
TRBD1 | NA | TRBJ1-1 | TRBV7-9 | CASRHRDRARGEAFF | TGTGCCAGCAGGCACCGGGACAGGGCGCGCGGTGAAGCTTTCTTT
NA | NA | TRBJ2-4 | TRBV30 | CAWMAIAKNIQYF | TGTGCCTGGATGGCGATAGCCAAAAACATTCAGTACTTC
NA | NA | TRBJ2-1 | TRBV28 | CASSPLASSYNEQFF | TGTGCCAGCAGTCCTTTGGCGAGCTCCTACAATGAGCAGTTCTTC
NA | NA | TRBJ1-2 | TRBV14 | CASSRRGGTYGYTF | TGTGCCAGCAGCCGTAGAGGGGGAACATATGGCTACACCTTC
TRBD2 | NA | TRBJ2-7 | TRBV19 | CASSIEAGGNYEQYF | TGTGCCAGTAGTATAGAGGCCGGGGGGAACTACGAGCAGTACTTC
TRBD2 | NA | TRBJ2-7 | TRBV7-6 | CASSPMLAGGMYEQYF | TGTGCCAGCAGCCCTATGCTAGCGGGAGGAATGTACGAGCAGTACTTC
NA | few | TRBJ2-1 | TRBV5-1 | CASSLVGVNEQFF | TGCGCCAGCAGCTTGGTAGGGGTAAATGAGCAGTTCTTC
NA | NA | TRBJ2-5 | TRBV5-5 | CASSYRGLETQYF | TGTGCCAGCAGCTATAGGGGATTAGAGACCCAGTACTTC
NA | NA | TRBJ2-7 | TRBV5-1 | CASSLVGASGTYEQYF | TGCGCCAGCAGCTTGGTGGGGGCCAGCGGAACGTACGAGCAGTACTTC
NA | NA | TRBJ2-3 | TRBV18 | CASSPAIGLDTQYF | TGTGCCAGCTCCCCAGCGATTGGTTTGGATACGCAGTATTTT
NA | NA | TRBJ2-3 | TRBV6-6 | CASKDRVGTDTQYF | TGTGCCAGCAAGGATAGGGTTGGCACAGATACGCAGTATTTT
TRBD2 | few | TRBJ2-3 | TRBV19 | CASSVGLAASTDTQYF | TGTGCCAGTAGTGTGGGACTAGCGGCTAGCACAGATACGCAGTATTTT
NA | NA | TRBJ1-4 | TRBV7-9 | CASSRTENEKLFF | TGTGCCAGCAGCCGGACAGAGAATGAAAAACTGTTTTTT
NA | NA | TRBJ2-1 | TRBV9 | CASSGTPTANEQFF | TGTGCCAGCAGCGGGACCCCTACGGCCAATGAGCAGTTCTTC
NA | NA | TRBJ2-5 | TRBV19 | CASSIQNSRAQETQYF | TGTGCCAGTAGTATTCAAAACTCCCGGGCCCAAGAGACCCAGTACTTC
TRBD2 | NA | TRBJ2-7 | TRBV7-2 | CASSETSGRAYEQYF | TGTGCCAGCAGCGAAACTAGCGGGAGGGCCTACGAGCAGTACTTC
NA | NA | TRBJ2-3 | TRBV5-4 | CASSLEGPNDPTDTQYF | TGTGCCAGCAGCTTGGAAGGCCCTAATGACCCCACAGATACGCAGTATTTT
NA | few | TRBJ2-7 | TRBV19 | CASSYSAASSYEQYF | TGTGCCAGTAGTTATTCGGCTGCGTCTTCCTACGAGCAGTACTTC
NA | NA | TRBJ2-1 | TRBV6-5 | CASSYGSGLFDEQFF | TGTGCCAGCAGTTACGGTAGCGGACTGTTCGATGAGCAGTTCTTC
NA | NA | TRBJ1-5 | TRBV7-2 | CASERKPRGNQPQHF | TGTGCCAGCGAGCGGAAGCCAAGAGGCAATCAGCCCCAGCATTTT
TRBD2 | NA | TRBJ2-7 | TRBV11-2 | CASSLAGGLAGLEQYF | TGTGCCAGCAGCTTAGCGGGGGGACTAGCGGGTCTCGAGCAGTACTTC
TRBD2 | NA | TRBJ2-1 | TRBV7-9 | CASSKGPGTSGPPYNEQFF | TGTGCCAGCAGTAAAGGCCCGGGGACTAGCGGGCCTCCCTACAATGAGCAGTTCTTC
TRBD1 | NA | TRBJ2-7 | TRBV28 | CAGSWGAGGKEQYF | TGTGCCGGGTCCTGGGGGGCAGGGGGCAAAGAGCAGTACTTC
TRBD2 | NA | TRBJ2-3 | TRBV6-5 | CASRSLAGGSDTQYF | TGTGCCAGCAGATCACTAGCGGGAGGGTCAGATACGCAGTATTTT
TRBD1 | NA | TRBJ2-1 | TRBV5-1 | CASSPGTGRGLDNEQFF | TGCGCCAGCAGCCCCGGGACAGGGAGGGGACTGGACAATGAGCAGTTCTTC
NA | NA | TRBJ2-3 | TRBV5-1 | CASSGPWGTTTDTQYF | TGCGCCAGCAGCGGCCCCTGGGGCACTACCACAGATACGCAGTATTTT
NA | NA | TRBJ2-7 | TRBV6-5 | CASSYGGPYEQYF | TGTGCCAGCAGTTACGGCGGGCCCTACGAGCAGTACTTC
NA | once | TRBJ2-3 | TRBV11-2 | CASRRPSTRTDTQYF | TGTGCCAGCAGACGCCCTAGCACCCGCACAGATACGCAGTATTTT
NA | NA | TRBJ2-2 | TRBV2 | CASSRLLTTEELFF | TGTGCCAGCAGCCGACTACTGACAACCGAGGAGCTGTTTTTT
NA | NA | TRBJ1-2 | TRBV5-6 | CASSLGWTYGYTF | TGTGCCAGCAGCTTGGGTTGGACCTATGGCTACACCTTC
NA | few | TRBJ1-1 | TRBV4-1 | CASSQLQGRETEAFF | TGCGCCAGCAGCCAGCTTCAGGGAAGGGAAACTGAAGCTTTCTTT
TRBD1 | few | TRBJ1-4 | TRBV28 | CATGRQGPNEKLFF | TGTGCCACCGGGAGACAGGGTCCTAATGAAAAACTGTTTTTT
NA | NA | TRBJ2-5 | TRBV9 | CASSVSPVGETQYF | TGTGCCAGCAGCGTAAGTCCCGTCGGGGAGACCCAGTACTTC
NA | NA | TRBJ2-3 | TRBV19 | CASSMVGRASTDTQYF | TGTGCCAGTAGTATGGTCGGCAGGGCCTCCACAGATACGCAGTATTTT
NA | NA | TRBJ2-2 | TRBV6-1 | CASTPGITGELFF | TGTGCCAGCACCCCGGGAATCACCGGGGAGCTGTTTTTT
NA | NA | TRBJ2-7 | TRBV7-2 | CASSLDSSYEQYF | TGTGCCAGCAGCTTAGACAGTTCCTACGAGCAGTACTTC